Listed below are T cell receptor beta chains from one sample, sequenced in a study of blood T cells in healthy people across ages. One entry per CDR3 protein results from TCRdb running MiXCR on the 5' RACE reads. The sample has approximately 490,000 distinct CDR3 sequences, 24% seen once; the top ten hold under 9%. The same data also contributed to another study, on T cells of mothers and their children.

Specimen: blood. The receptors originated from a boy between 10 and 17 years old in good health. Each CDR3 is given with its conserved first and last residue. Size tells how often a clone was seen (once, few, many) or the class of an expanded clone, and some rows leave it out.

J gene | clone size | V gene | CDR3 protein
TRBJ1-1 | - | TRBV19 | CASSPGLENTEAFF
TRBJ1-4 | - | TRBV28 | CASSLVGQSEKLFF
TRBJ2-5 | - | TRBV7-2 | CASSLVDRLGETQYF
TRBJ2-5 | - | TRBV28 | CASSLRQSQYF
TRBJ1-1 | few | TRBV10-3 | CAVTPENRAPNTGAFF
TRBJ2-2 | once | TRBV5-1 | CASSLVGSGTGELFF
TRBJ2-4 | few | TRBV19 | CASTDGGSAKNIQYF
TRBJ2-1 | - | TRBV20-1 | CSARGWGGRAYNEQFF
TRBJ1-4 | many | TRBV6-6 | CASSYGGGGKLFF
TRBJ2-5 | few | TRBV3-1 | CASSQVSSGVETQYF
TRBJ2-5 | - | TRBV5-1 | CASSFGALADDQETQYF
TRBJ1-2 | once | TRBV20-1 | CSAAQGPIYGYTF
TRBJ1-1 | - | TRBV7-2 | CASSWGGSNTEAFF
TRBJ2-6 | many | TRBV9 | CASSPRTSSDSGANVLTF
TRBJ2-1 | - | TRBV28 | CAPYREHNEQFF
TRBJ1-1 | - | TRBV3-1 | CALWVGNTEAFF
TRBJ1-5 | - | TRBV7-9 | CASSLIGGPQHF
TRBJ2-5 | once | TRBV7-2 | CASSLAGDRWSQETQYF
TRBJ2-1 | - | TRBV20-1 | CSATGTGLYNEQFF
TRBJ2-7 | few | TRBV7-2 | CASSLEGRSAEQYF
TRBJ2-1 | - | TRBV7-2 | CASSTTSGVGEQFF
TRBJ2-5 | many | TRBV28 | CASSLDYGRGDETQYF
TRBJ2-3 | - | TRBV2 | CASSEISGLTDTQYF
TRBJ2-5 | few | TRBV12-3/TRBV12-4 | CASSRSGGRYHYFQETQYF
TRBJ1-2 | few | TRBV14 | CASSQVPTQGLTF
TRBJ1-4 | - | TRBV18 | CASSPPGQGRYNEKLFF
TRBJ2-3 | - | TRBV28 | CASTLAGTTDTQYF
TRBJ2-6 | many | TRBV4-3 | CASSQDPGGSSGANVLTF
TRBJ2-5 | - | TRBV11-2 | CASSLPAGGRGTQYF
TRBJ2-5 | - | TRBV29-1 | CSVEVVARETQYF
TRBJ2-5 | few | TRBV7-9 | CAAILAVHYQNGETQYF
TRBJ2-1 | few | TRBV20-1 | CSARGQWSLLQFF
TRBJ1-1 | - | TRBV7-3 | CASSLTPWTGGNTEAFF
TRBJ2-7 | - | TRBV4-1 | CASSRATGNYEQYF
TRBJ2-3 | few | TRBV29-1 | CSALPRGLVHTDTQYF
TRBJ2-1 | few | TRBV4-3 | CASSHLAGAYNEQFF
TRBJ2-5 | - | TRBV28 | CASSYRPYQETQYF
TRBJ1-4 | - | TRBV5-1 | CASSNSRGRSEKLFF
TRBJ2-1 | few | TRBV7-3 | CASSLWPSGTYNEQFF
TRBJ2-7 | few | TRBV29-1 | CSVESGTTYEQYF
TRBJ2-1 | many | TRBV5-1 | CASSLVAGPSYNEQFF
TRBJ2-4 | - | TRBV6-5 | CASSRGEGLATNIQYF
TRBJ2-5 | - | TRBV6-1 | CASSVTTQYF